The clone carrying this T cell receptor (beta chain) has at least ten counts. Antigen: not known. TCRdb independently ran MiXCR on the 5' RACE reads; one entry per CDR3 protein. The sample yields some 85,000 distinct CDR3 sequences, about 8.3% seen once. This entry is derived from a study of CD8 T cells in ankylosing spondylitis. Study-wide points: Roughly eight highly homologous variants made up a TCR beta motif that seemed to typify ankylosing spondylitis blood.

Germline loops: CDR1 SGHVS, CDR2 FQNEAQ. The CDR3 consists of 19 residues. The trim removed 3 bases at V and 0 bases at J, leaving 14 bases unmatched. Sequencing used blood, either unsorted or a sorted T cell fraction (not recorded which). The gene calls are TRBV7-8 and TRBJ2-1; 7 bases align to TRBD2. The sequence was obtained from a male donor with ankylosing spondylitis. This chain's CDR3 is CASSFPDQPGRSSYNEQFF. CDR3 nucleotides: TGTGCCAGCAGCTTCCCGGACCAACCCGGGAGGTCCTCCTACAATGAGCAGTTCTTC.